The 14 T cell receptor beta chains in this list originate from one sample, sequenced in a study of blood T cells in healthy people across ages. Primers used in a second PCR of about 6 to 11 cycles were a sample-barcoded 5' primer and a J-beta primer mix. Each CDR3 protein is one row after TCRdb ran MiXCR on the 5' RACE reads. Of approximately 800,000 distinct CDR3 sequences detected, 53% appear once; the ten largest clones hold around 40%. Input material: blood. All receptors derive from an elderly man in good health.

The chain has TRBV5-4 and TRBJ1-1; 10 bases are shared with TRBD1. V lost 4 bases, J lost 4 bases, and 7 bases stayed unmatched. The CDR3 covers 15 residues. Germline V gene data show CDR1 as SGHNT and CDR2 as YYREEE (reference sequence). Here the CDR3 DNA reads TGTGCCAGCAGCCTGACAGGGGGCTGGGGCACTGAAGCTTTCTTT. This codes for CASSLTGGWGTEAFF.

The rearrangement joins TRBV28 to TRBJ2-3; D perhaps matches TRBD2 (6 bases). CDR3 length: 14 residues. Deletions cut 2 bases from V and 4 bases from J, with 10 bases between. CDR1 is MDHEN, CDR2 SYDVKM, per germline. The CDR3 loop reads CASSLAGIADTQYF. The CDR3, as DNA: TGTGCCAGCAGTTTAGCGGGGATAGCAGATACGCAGTATTTT. The full variable domain, with the rest looked up from reference TRBV28 and TRBJ2-3, is DVKVTQSSRYLVKRTGEKVFLECVQDMDHENMFWYRQDPGLGLRLIYFSYDVKMKEKGDIPEGYSVSREKKERFSLILESASTNQTSMYLCASSLAGIADTQYFGPGTRLTVL.

The chain couples TRBV29-1 to TRBJ2-1; unclear D gene. Germline V gene lookup returns CDR1 SQVTM and CDR2 ANQGSEA. CDR3 length: 14 amino acids. V was cut by 6 bases and J by 6 bases, with 18 bases left in between. CDR3 nucleotides: TGCAGCGTCACCCACCCTGGACGAATCAATGAGCAGTTCTTC. Translated, it gives CSVTHPGRINEQFF.

V and J are TRBV7-9 and TRBJ2-3, with TRBD2 matching 14 bases. After removal of 5 bases from V and 6 bases from J, the junction contained 13 bases not matched to a gene. Germline V gene lookup returns CDR1 SEHNR and CDR2 FQNEAQ (reference sequence). The CDR3 sequence is 18 residues long. CDR3 region: CASSTALGLAGGHDTQYF. CDR3 sequence (DNA): TGTGCCAGCAGCACCGCTCTAGGACTAGCGGGAGGACACGATACGCAGTATTTT.

The CDR3 nucleotides read TGTGCCACCAGTAATTCTTCCGGACTAGCGGGGAGCACAGATACGCAGTATTTT. It specifies CATSNSSGLAGSTDTQYF. The chain has TRBV24-1 and TRBJ2-3, with 12 bases aligning to TRBD2. With 6 bases clipped from V and 0 bases from J, the junction kept 9 bases outside the gene matches. This CDR3 has 18 residues. Looked up from germline, CDR1 is KGHDR and CDR2 is SFDVKD.

The chain joins TRBV6-1 to TRBJ1-1, with TRBD1 matching 9 bases. Trimming removed 7 bases from V and 1 base from J; junction bases left unmatched: 4. Germline V lookup: CDR1 MNHNS, CDR2 SASEGT. The CDR3 has 14 residues. The DNA of the CDR3 is TGTGCCAGCAACCCGACAGGGGGGAACACTGAAGCTTTCTTT. Translating it yields CASNPTGGNTEAFF.

Note on this clonotype: A junction end diverges from the germline sequence, so it may reflect a read error. This rearrangement joins TRBV7-3 to TRBJ2-1; 7 bases map to TRBD1. There are 14 residues in the CDR3. Germline lookup yields CDR1 SGHTA and CDR2 FQGTGA. The CDR3 region has the DNA TGTGCCAGCAGCCTAGACGACAGGGTGAATGAGCGGTTCTTC. Translating gives CASSLDDRVNERFF. The whole variable domain, filled in from reference TRBV7-3 and TRBJ2-1, reads GAGVSQTPSNKVTEKGKYVELRCDPISGHTALYWYRQSLGQGPEFLIYFQGTGAADDSGLPNDRFFAVRPEGSVSTLKIQRTERGDSAVYLCASSLDDRVNERFFGPGTRLTVL.

This chain uses TRBV12-3 or TRBV12-4 with TRBJ2-1, with D unclear. With 1 base removed from V and 13 bases from J, the gap between germline ends came to 8 bases. CDR3 size: 11 residues. As DNA, the CDR3 is TGTGCCAGCAGTTTAGATGGGCACCAGTTCTTC. Its protein product is CASSLDGHQFF.

The chain links TRBV27 to TRBJ2-1; the match to TRBD2 covers 9 bases. In germline, CDR1 is MNHEY, CDR2 SMNVEV (reference sequence). Trimming at V came to 2 bases and at J to 7 bases, leaving 3 bases not matched to a gene. CDR3 length equals 14 residues. The CDR3 is CASSLLSGGNEQFF. As DNA, the CDR3 is TGTGCCAGCAGTTTACTAAGCGGGGGGAATGAGCAGTTCTTC.

J is TRBJ1-1 and V is TRBV20-1; D possibly corresponds to TRBD1 (6 bases). The CDR3 spans 15 residues. Germline V gives CDR1 DFQATT, CDR2 SNEGSKA (reference sequence). The V end was cut by 6 bases, the J end by 1 base, with 18 bases between. CDR3 sequence: CSASKGTRGNTEAFF. The CDR3 nucleotides read TGCAGTGCAAGCAAGGGGACACGTGGGAACACTGAAGCTTTCTTT.

The chain recombines TRBV7-9 with TRBJ1-2, with a tentative D call TRBD1 (5 bases). Per germline, CDR1 SEHNR and CDR2 FQNEAQ (reference sequence). This CDR3 is built from 13 residues. With 5 bases removed from V and 6 bases from J, the gap between germline ends came to 13 bases. CDR3 in amino acids: CASSRSGTDGYTF. The CDR3 DNA reads TGTGCCAGCAGCCGGTCCGGGACCGATGGCTACACCTTC.

This clonotype was detected a few times. The J gene is TRBJ1-2, the V gene TRBV13; D is uncertain. This CDR3 spans 14 amino acids. The germline V and J ends were trimmed by 1 base and 9 bases, with 15 bases remaining between them. Per the germline V gene, CDR1 is PRHDT and CDR2 is FYEKMQ (reference sequence). Here the CDR3 reads CASSLAGLGDSYTF. The CDR3 region has the DNA TGTGCCAGCAGCTTAGCGGGTCTTGGAGACAGCTACACCTTC.

The chain joins TRBV10-3 to TRBJ2-1, with 13 bases aligning to TRBD2. V trimming: 2 bases; J trimming: 8 bases; junction bases outside the gene matches: 3. Looked up from germline, CDR1 is ENHRY and CDR2 is SYGVKD. The CDR3 covers 15 residues. In DNA, the CDR3 is TGTGCCATCAGTGAGAGGACTAGCGGGAGCCATGAGCAGTTCTTC. Translation: CAISERTSGSHEQFF.

Worth noting for this clonotype: A read error may produce the germline difference seen at one junction end. The V call is TRBV25-1, the J call TRBJ2-5; TRBD1 matches 7 bases. Germline CDR1 MGHDK, CDR2 SYGVNS. This CDR3 is built from 16 residues. This CDR3 reads CASSELGQGERETQYF. The CDR3 DNA is TGTGCTAGCAGTGAATTGGGGCAGGGGGAGAGAGAGACCCAGTACTTC.